Each of the 3 T cell receptor beta chains below was sequenced from the same sample in a study of CD8 T cells in ankylosing spondylitis. MiXCR, run by TCRdb on the 5' RACE reads, gives a single entry per CDR3 protein. The sample yields approximately 190,000 distinct CDR3 sequences, 10% to 15% seen once. Source material: blood, either unsorted or a sorted T cell fraction (not recorded which). Source of these receptors: a female donor with ankylosing spondylitis or in good health (not recorded which).

This chain joins TRBV7-2 and TRBJ1-2; 9 nucleotides align to TRBD1. V shed 3 bases, J shed 4 bases, and the junction held 9 bases outside the gene matches. The CDR3 has 16 residues. CDR1 and CDR2 (germline): SGHTA, FQGNSA. Here the CDR3 reads CASSFQTGGFGYGYTF. CDR3 bases: TGTGCCAGCAGCTTTCAGACAGGGGGATTTGGCTATGGCTACACCTTC.

The chain has TRBV7-2 and TRBJ2-7; weak D call: TRBD2 (7 bases). Trimming removed 0 bases at V and 0 bases at J, with 15 bases between. CDR3 length: 17 amino acids. From germline, CDR1 is SGHTA and CDR2 FQGNSA. This CDR3 reads CASSLARSGTSSYEQYF. CDR3 DNA: TGTGCCAGCAGCTTAGCGCGAAGCGGGACAAGCTCCTACGAGCAGTACTTC.

Ten or more counts support this clonotype. The V and J genes are TRBV28 and TRBJ1-2; D remains unclear. This CDR3 contains 14 residues. Germline assignment: CDR1 MDHEN and CDR2 SYDVKM. The V end lost 9 bases, the J end lost 4 bases, and 18 bases lay between the germline ends. CDR3 loop: CASSTSVGLYGYTF. Here the CDR3 DNA reads TGTGCCAGTTCGACTTCGGTGGGCCTCTATGGCTACACCTTC.